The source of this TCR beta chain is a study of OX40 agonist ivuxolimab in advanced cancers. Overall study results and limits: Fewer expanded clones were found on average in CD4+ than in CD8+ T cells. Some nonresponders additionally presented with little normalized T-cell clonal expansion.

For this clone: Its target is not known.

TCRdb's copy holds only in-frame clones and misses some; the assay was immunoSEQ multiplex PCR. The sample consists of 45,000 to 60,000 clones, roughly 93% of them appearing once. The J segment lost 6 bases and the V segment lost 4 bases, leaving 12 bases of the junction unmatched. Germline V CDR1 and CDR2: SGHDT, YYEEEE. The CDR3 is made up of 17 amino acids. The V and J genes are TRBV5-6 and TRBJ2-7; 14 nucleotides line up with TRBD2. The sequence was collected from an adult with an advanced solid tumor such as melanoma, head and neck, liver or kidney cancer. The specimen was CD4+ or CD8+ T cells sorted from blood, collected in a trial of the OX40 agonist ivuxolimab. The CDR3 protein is CASSPSFGTSGSVEQYF. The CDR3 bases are TGTGCCAGCAGCCCCTCCTTCGGGACTAGCGGGAGTGTCGAGCAGTACTTC.